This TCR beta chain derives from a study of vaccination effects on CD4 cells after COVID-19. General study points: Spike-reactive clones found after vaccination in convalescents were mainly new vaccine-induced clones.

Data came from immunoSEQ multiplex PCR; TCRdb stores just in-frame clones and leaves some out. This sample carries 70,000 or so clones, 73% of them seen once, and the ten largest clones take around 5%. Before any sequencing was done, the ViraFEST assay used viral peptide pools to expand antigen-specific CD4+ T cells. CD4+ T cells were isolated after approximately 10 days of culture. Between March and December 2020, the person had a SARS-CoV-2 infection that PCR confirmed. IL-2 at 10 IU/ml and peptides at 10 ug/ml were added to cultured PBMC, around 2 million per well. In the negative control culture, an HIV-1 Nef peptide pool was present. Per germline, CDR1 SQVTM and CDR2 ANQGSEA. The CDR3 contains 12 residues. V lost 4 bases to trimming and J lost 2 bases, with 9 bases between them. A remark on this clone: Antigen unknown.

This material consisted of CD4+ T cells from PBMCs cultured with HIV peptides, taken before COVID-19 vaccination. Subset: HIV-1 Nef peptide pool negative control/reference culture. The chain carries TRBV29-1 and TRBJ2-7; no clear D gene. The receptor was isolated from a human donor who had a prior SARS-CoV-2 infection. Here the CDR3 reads CSVGTDTYEQYF. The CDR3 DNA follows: TGCAGCGTTGGGACGGATACCTACGAGCAGTACTTC.